The TCR beta chain described here comes from a study of blood T cell repertoires in COVID-19. Study background: Specimens from acute and convalescent COVID-19 originated in the United States, Italy and Spain. PBMCs, B-cell-depleted T cells, or T cells were the source of the cDNA or gDNA that made up the material.

With 0 bases removed from V and 11 bases from J, the gap between germline ends came to 8 bases. The CDR3 is 13 amino acids. The germline V gene encodes CDR1 MNHEY and CDR2 SVGAGI. Study processing details: Scientists estimated how many nucleated cells there were by amplifying reference gene primers. Measured with immunoSEQ multiplex PCR; TCRdb has only the in-frame clones, and not every one. The V and J calls and clone size are taken from that table; D and trimming were inferred from the DNA. Here the sample spans 70,000 to 95,000 clones, about 82% being singletons. The gene calls are TRBV6-5 and TRBJ1-6; no definite D call. Material: peripheral blood. This TCR was recovered from a woman in her seventies with active or convalescent COVID-19. The CDR3 loop is CASSYSPRAPLHF. The CDR3 nucleotides read TGTGCCAGCAGTTACTCGCCTCGAGCACCCCTCCACTTT.